This T cell receptor beta chain is from a study of cytomegalovirus exposure and HLA in healthy donors. PCR was performed using 60 Vbeta and 13 Jbeta primers. Sequenced by immunoSEQ multiplex PCR; TCRdb stores in-frame clones only, minus some. The repertoire consists of 150,000 or so clones, with around 78% occurring once and the leading ten covering about 1.5%. Trimming removed 6 bases at V and 4 bases at J, with 15 bases between. The germline V gene encodes CDR1 MNHNY and CDR2 SVGAGI (reference sequence). The CDR3 is 14 residues long. The V and J genes are TRBV6-6 and TRBJ1-2; no clear D gene. The sequence came from a woman younger than 35 in good health and CMV-seronegative. Sequencing used PBMCs. This chain's CDR3 is CASRIQEEPYGYTF. Written as DNA, the CDR3 is TGTGCCAGCAGGATTCAGGAGGAGCCCTATGGCTACACCTTC.